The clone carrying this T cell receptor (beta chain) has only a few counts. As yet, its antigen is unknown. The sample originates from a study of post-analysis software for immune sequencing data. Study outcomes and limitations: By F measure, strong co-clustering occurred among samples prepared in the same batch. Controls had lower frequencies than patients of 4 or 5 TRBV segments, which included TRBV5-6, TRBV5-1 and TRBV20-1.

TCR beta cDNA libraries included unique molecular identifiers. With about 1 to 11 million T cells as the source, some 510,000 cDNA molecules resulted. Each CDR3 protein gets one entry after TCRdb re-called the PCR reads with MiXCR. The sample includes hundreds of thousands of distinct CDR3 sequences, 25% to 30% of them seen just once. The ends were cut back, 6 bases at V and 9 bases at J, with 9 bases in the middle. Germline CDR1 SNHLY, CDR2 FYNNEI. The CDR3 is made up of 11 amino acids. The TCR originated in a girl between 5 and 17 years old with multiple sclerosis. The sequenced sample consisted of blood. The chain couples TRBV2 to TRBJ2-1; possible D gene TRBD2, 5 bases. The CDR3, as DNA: TGTGCCAGCAGAGGCAGCGGTGAGCAGTTCTTC. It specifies CASRGSGEQFF.